The 5 T cell receptor beta chains listed next were all sequenced from one sample in a study of molecular identifiers for immune sequencing clone quantification. MiXCR, applied by TCRdb to the PCR reads, yields one record per CDR3 protein. The sample includes some 320,000 distinct CDR3 sequences, 20% to 25% seen only once; the top ten take 0.75% to 0.85%. The sample consisted of naive CD8+ T cells from blood, with Jurkat cell RNA spiked in. The subset is: FACS-sorted CD8+CD4-CCR7+CD45RA+ naive T cells. All receptors derive from a human donor in good health. Some libraries in this study had Jurkat cell RNA spiked in.

This clonotype was seen at least ten times. The genes are TRBV4-2 and TRBJ2-7, with 8 bases fitting TRBD2. V dropped 4 bases and J dropped 7; count of bases not matched to a gene: 12. Germline V gene sequence: CDR1 LGHNA, CDR2 YNFKEQ. This CDR3 has 15 residues. Written as DNA, the CDR3 is TGTGCCAGCAGCCCCCCGTCCCAGCGGGAGAAGGAGCAGTACTTC. It specifies CASSPPSQREKEQYF.

This clonotype was observed at least ten times. This sequence joins TRBV5-4 and TRBJ2-3, with D unresolved. The CDR3 has 13 residues. Germline CDR1 and CDR2: SGHNT and YYREEE (reference sequence). V dropped 5 bases and J dropped 1 base, with 8 bases sitting between them. The CDR3 reads CASRVFRTDTQYF. Written as DNA, the CDR3 is TGTGCCAGCAGGGTATTCCGCACAGATACGCAGTATTTT.

The table lists this clonotype with many counts. This sequence joins TRBV29-1 and TRBJ1-2; D perhaps matches TRBD1 (5 bases). Germline lookup yields CDR1 SQVTM and CDR2 ANQGSEA. This CDR3 is 13 amino acids long. V was trimmed by 0 bases and J by 3 bases, leaving 8 bases between them. The CDR3 bases are TGCAGCGTTGAAGACGACAGATACTATGGCTACACCTTC. It specifies CSVEDDRYYGYTF.

The chain has TRBV4-1 and TRBJ2-1; D may be TRBD2 (5 bases). There are 14 residues in the CDR3. Germline V gene sequence: CDR1 MGHRA, CDR2 YSYEKL. Trimming stripped 2 bases from V and 6 bases from J, with 11 bases between. The CDR3 here is CASSQRAGGNEQFF. The DNA for the CDR3 is TGCGCCAGCAGCCAAAGGGCTGGAGGCAATGAGCAGTTCTTC.

Note on this clonotype: A much larger clone sits a single nucleotide away, making a read error possible. The V call is TRBV12-3 or TRBV12-4, the J call TRBJ2-7, with TRBD2 as a possible D gene (6 bases). There are 15 residues in the CDR3. The CDR3 region is CASRASGTGAYEQCF. The CDR3 DNA reads TGTGCCAGCAGAGCGTCCGGGACTGGAGCCTACGAGCAGTGCTTC.